This T cell receptor (beta chain) originates from a study of T cell repertoires in cytomegalovirus infection. Study at large: From public TCR beta signatures came an indication of both CMV infection and matching HLA type. Study-level findings and limits: Clonotype analysis showed dominance of the ex vivo response by HLA-C-restricted CMV-specific TCR beta clonotypes. Individuals carrying CMV plus the relevant HLA were identified by cumulative frequency of public TCR beta families.

TCRdb called the reads again in MiXCR, with one record for every CDR3 protein. The repertoire holds around 78,000 distinct CDR3 sequences, with roughly 39% as singletons. This clonotype was seen more than once but under ten times. Its antigen is not identified. This sample comprised CD8+ T cells from cultured PBMCs, obtained from culture after CMV antigen stimulation. The sequence was collected from a human donor in good health (CMV status not recorded). Some clones in this sample may be carry-over from other donors' samples.

CDR3 sequence reads: CASSDDRRTGFHQPQHF. CDR3 nucleotide sequence: TGTGCCAGCAGTGATGATCGCCGAACAGGGTTCCATCAGCCCCAGCATTTT. The chain recombines TRBV2 with TRBJ1-5, with a weak D call TRBD1 (6 bases). The CDR3 is 17 residues long. Germline V lookup: CDR1 SNHLY, CDR2 FYNNEI. The ends were cut back, 3 bases at V and 5 bases at J, with 20 bases in the middle.